This TCR beta chain was identified in a study of blood T cell repertoires in COVID-19. Study overall: The United States, Italy and Spain supplied acute and convalescent COVID-19 samples.

As handled by the study authors: Reference gene primer amplification in the assay estimated nucleated cell counts. TCRdb keeps only in-frame clones here, not all; method: immunoSEQ multiplex PCR. The V and J calls and clone size are taken from that table; D and trimming were inferred from the DNA. The data hold 200,000 to 250,000 clones, with more than 85% observed a single time. J was trimmed by 5 bases and V by 4 bases; bases with no gene match: 6. CDR3 length: 15 amino acids. Germline V lookup: CDR1 ENHRY, CDR2 SYGVKD. Those enrolled in Seattle joined during active infection and were followed longitudinally afterward.

The receptor comes from a man between 60 and 70 years old with COVID-19, enrolled during active disease. The rearrangement uses TRBV10-3 and TRBJ2-7; TRBD2 aligns across 12 bases. Sample: peripheral blood. Written as DNA, the CDR3 is TGTGCCATCAGTGGGCTAGCGGGAGGGCCGAACGAGCAGTACTTC. Its protein product is CAISGLAGGPNEQYF.